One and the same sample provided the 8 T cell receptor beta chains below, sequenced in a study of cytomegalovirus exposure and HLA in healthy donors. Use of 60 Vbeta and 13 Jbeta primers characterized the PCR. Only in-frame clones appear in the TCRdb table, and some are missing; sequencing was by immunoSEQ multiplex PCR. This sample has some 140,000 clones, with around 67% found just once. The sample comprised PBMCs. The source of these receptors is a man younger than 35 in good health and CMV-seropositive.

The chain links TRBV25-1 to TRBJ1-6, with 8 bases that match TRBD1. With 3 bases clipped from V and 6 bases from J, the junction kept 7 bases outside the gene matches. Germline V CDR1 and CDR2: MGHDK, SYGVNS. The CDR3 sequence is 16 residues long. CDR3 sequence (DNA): TGTGCCAGCAGTGATTACCACAGGGGGAGTAATTCACCCCTCCACTTT. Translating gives CASSDYHRGSNSPLHF.

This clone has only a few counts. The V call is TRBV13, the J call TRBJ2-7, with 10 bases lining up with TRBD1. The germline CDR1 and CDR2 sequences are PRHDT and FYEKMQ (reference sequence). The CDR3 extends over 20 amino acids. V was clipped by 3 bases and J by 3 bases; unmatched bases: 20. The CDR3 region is CASSLPLVRDSRDRGYEQYF. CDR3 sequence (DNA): TGTGCCAGCAGCTTGCCCTTAGTTCGCGATTCCCGGGACAGGGGCTACGAGCAGTACTTC.

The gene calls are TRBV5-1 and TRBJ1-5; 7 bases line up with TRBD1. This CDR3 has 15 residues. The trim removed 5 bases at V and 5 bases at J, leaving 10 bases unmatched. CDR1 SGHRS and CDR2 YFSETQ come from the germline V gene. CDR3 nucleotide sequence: TGCGCCAGCAGTGCGGCCGGGCAGGGGGATCAGCCCCAGCATTTT. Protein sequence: CASSAAGQGDQPQHF.

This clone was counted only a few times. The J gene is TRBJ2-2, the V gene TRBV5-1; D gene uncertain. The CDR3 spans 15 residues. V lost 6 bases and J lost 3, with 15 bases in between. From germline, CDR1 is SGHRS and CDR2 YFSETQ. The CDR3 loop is CASTSIRPDTGELFF. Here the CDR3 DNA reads TGCGCCAGCACCTCCATCCGTCCGGACACCGGGGAGCTGTTTTTT.

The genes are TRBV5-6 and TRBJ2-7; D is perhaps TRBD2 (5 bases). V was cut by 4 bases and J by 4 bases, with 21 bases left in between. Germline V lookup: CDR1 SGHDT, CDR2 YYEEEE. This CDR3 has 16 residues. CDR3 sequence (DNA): TGTGCCAGCAGCGCTCTTGGGTTAGGAGGAGCGTACGAGCAGTACTTC. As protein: CASSALGLGGAYEQYF.

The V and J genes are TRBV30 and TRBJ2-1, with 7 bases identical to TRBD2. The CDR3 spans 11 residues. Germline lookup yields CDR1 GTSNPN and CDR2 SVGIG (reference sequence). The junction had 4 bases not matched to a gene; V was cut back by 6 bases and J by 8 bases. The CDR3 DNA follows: TGTGCCTGCCTAGCGGATTATGAGCAGTTCTTC. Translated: CACLADYEQFF.

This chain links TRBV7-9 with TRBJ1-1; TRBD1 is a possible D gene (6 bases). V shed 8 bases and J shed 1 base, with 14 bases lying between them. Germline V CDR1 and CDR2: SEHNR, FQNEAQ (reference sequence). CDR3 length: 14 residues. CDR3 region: CASGGGTPNTEAFF. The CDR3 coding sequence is TGTGCCAGCGGGGGGGGGACACCGAACACTGAAGCTTTCTTT.

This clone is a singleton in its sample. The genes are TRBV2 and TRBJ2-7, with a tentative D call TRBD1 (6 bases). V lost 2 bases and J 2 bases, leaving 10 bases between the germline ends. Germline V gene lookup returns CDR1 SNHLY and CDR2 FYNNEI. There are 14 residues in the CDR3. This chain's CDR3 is CASSEQGYPYEQYF. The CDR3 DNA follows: TGTGCCAGCAGTGAACAGGGGTACCCCTACGAGCAGTACTTC.